Listed here is a single T cell receptor beta chain. The germline V gene encodes CDR1 MNHNS and CDR2 SASEGT. V lost 3 bases and J lost 2, with 8 bases in between. The CDR3 is 14 residues long. This entry comes from a study of control samples from healthy donors and cancer patients. Method: immunoSEQ multiplex PCR; TCRdb's copy keeps in-frame clones and lacks some. This table holds 100,000 to 150,000 clones, 80% to 95% found once. The chain joins TRBV6-1 to TRBJ1-5; perhaps TRBD1 as D (6 bases). What was sequenced was blood. The receptor comes from a man in his late teens or twenties in good health. DNA for the CDR3: TGTGCCAGCAGTGAGGACAGAGGCAATCAGCCCCAGCATTTT. Encoded protein: CASSEDRGNQPQHF.